The clone carrying this T cell receptor beta chain has just a few counts. Its antigen is not identified. This sample was included in a study of regulatory T cells in long-lasting Graves disease. For the study at large: Those Graves' patients who were newly diagnosed had been on antithyroid drugs under 3 months. Study-wide results and caveats: Persistent Graves' patients showed less TCR diversity than newly diagnosed patients showed.

Assembly of TCR beta libraries relied on iRepertoire HTBI primers together with Arm-PCR of CDR3 regions. TCRdb fed the multiplex PCR reads into MiXCR, producing one record per CDR3 protein. The sample holds around 400,000 distinct CDR3 sequences; about 15% are singletons and the top ten take over 7%. Sample time point: newly diagnosed GD, antithyroid drugs for less than 3 months. PBMC RNA served as the TCR library source. CDR1 and CDR2 (germline): LNHDA, SQIVND (reference sequence). The CDR3 has 17 amino acids. Trimming stripped 7 bases from V and 0 bases from J, with 19 bases between. These same records also appear under a second study, on T cells in Graves' hyperthyroidism and ophthalmopathy. That paper adds: Each patient was aged 18 to 65 and had newly diagnosed hyperthyroidism of under 2 months' duration. The TCR CDR3 first-round RT-PCR relied on the HTBI primer set.

This TCR was recovered from a woman aged 40 to 50 with Graves disease. The sample was peripheral blood mononuclear cells (PBMCs), taken at new diagnosis, from a patient treated with antithyroid drugs. The chain uses TRBV19 and TRBJ1-5; no reliable D call. The CDR3 coding sequence is TGTGCCAGTACCCCGGGCCTCGGACGGCGTAGCAATCAGCCCCAGCATTTT. It codes for CASTPGLGRRSNQPQHF. Combining the CDR3 with reference TRBV19 and TRBJ1-5 gives the whole variable domain DGGITQSPKYLFRKEGQNVTLSCEQNLNHDAMYWYRQDPGQGLRLIYYSQIVNDFQKGDIAEGYSVSREKKESFPLTVTSAQKNPTAFYLCASTPGLGRRSNQPQHFGDGTRLSIL.